Listed here are 27 T cell receptor beta chains from one sample, sequenced in a study of a mutant IDH1 vaccine in newly diagnosed glioma. Indicated time point: baseline, week 1 (first vaccination visit). This sample's treatment: pre-vaccination baseline after standard-of-care therapy. Sequencing used immunoSEQ multiplex PCR; TCRdb keeps in-frame clones, though not all of them. Counted here are about 51,000 clones, around three quarters occurring once; the ten biggest clones make up around 1.9%. The sequenced sample was PBMCs, obtained from a glioma patient treated with radiotherapy, temozolomide or both. The receptors were sampled from a woman aged 40 to 50 with glioma.

This clone has more than one count but fewer than ten. The chain uses TRBV4-2 and TRBJ1-1; D is unresolved. Deletions cut 1 base from V and 3 bases from J, with 15 bases between. This CDR3 spans 16 amino acids. The germline V gene has CDR1 LGHNA and CDR2 YNFKEQ. CDR3 sequence reads: CASSQVTSASDTEAFF. In nucleotides, the CDR3 is TGTGCCAGCAGCCAAGTGACGTCGGCCTCGGACACTGAAGCTTTCTTT.

In this sample, this clone turned up a few times. The rearrangement uses TRBV27 and TRBJ2-3; weak D call: TRBD2 (7 bases). The CDR3 totals 15 residues. Between the trimmed V and J ends, which lost 4 bases and 6 bases, there was a span of 17 bases. Germline CDR1 reads MNHEY; CDR2 reads SMNVEV (reference sequence). The CDR3 sequence is CASSSWGGAGDTQYF. CDR3 DNA: TGTGCCAGCAGTTCCTGGGGGGGGGCAGGGGATACGCAGTATTTT.

V usage is TRBV5-1 and J usage is TRBJ2-3; D tentatively fits TRBD1 or TRBD2 (6 bases each). The germline gives CDR1 SGHRS, CDR2 YFSETQ. V was trimmed by 5 bases and J by 0 bases, leaving 10 bases between them. CDR3 length equals 14 residues. The CDR3 DNA reads as TGCGCCAGCAGAAGAGGGGGGAGCACAGATACGCAGTATTTT. This encodes CASRRGGSTDTQYF.

This chain uses TRBV30 with TRBJ1-2, with unresolved D. Germline V gene sequence: CDR1 GTSNPN, CDR2 SVGIG (reference sequence). The ends were cut back, 0 bases at V and 2 bases at J, with 7 bases in the middle. The CDR3 runs to 13 residues. The CDR3 DNA sequence: TGTGCCTGGAGTGTACAGTCCAACTATGGCTACACCTTC. This encodes CAWSVQSNYGYTF.

The rearrangement links TRBV5-6 to TRBJ1-2, with TRBD1 identical over 7 bases. V shed 0 bases and J 2 bases; nucleotides not matched to a gene: 7. The CDR3 length is 16 residues. Germline V gives CDR1 SGHDT, CDR2 YYEEEE. The CDR3 DNA reads as TGTGCCAGCAGCTTGGTTGGGCAGGGGGAAAACTATGGCTACACCTTC. The encoded protein is CASSLVGQGENYGYTF. Filled out from reference TRBV5-6 and TRBJ1-2, the complete variable domain reads DAGVTQSPTHLIKTRGQQVTLRCSPKSGHDTVSWYQQALGQGPQFIFQYYEEEERQRGNFPDRFSGHQFPNYSSELNVNALLLGDSALYLCASSLVGQGENYGYTFGSGTRLTVV.

The CDR3 region has the DNA TGTGCCATCAGGCCCCGGTCAGTAACTAACTATGGCTACACCTTC. Protein product: CAIRPRSVTNYGYTF. The J gene is TRBJ1-2, the V gene TRBV10-3; D remains ambiguous. V was pared by 6 bases and J by 0 bases, with 14 bases between. Per germline, CDR1 ENHRY and CDR2 SYGVKD. This CDR3 is 15 amino acids long.

The chain couples TRBV6-6 to TRBJ2-7; 7 nucleotides match TRBD1. The V segment lost 6 bases and the J segment 2 bases; nucleotides outside the gene matches: 10. This CDR3 has 15 residues. The germline V gene has CDR1 MNHNY and CDR2 SVGAGI (reference sequence). Here the CDR3 DNA reads TGTGCCAGCAGAACCCCCCGGGACAGACCCTACGAGCAGTACTTC. It yields the protein CASRTPRDRPYEQYF.

This chain uses TRBV11-2 with TRBJ2-4; D may be TRBD2 (6 bases). This CDR3 has 15 amino acids. V lost 4 bases to trimming and J lost 2 bases, with 12 bases between them. CDR1 SGHAT and CDR2 FQNNGV come from the germline V gene. The CDR3 sequence is CASSSSTSSKNIQYF. As DNA, the CDR3 is TGTGCCAGCAGCTCTTCAACTAGCTCCAAAAACATTCAGTACTTC.

V is TRBV5-1 and J is TRBJ2-7; D might be TRBD2 (6 bases). With 0 bases removed from V and 3 bases from J, the gap between germline ends came to 13 bases. CDR3 length: 15 residues. The germline gives CDR1 SGHRS, CDR2 YFSETQ. This CDR3 reads CASSLEPGTHYEQYF. The CDR3 DNA sequence: TGCGCCAGCAGCTTGGAGCCCGGGACTCACTACGAGCAGTACTTC.

This clone was observed once. For the CDR3, the DNA is TGTGCCAGCAGTTCCTCATTATTCGGGGAGCTGTTTTTT. It codes for CASSSSLFGELFF. The rearrangement joins TRBV25-1 to TRBJ2-2, with unresolved D. This CDR3 region has 13 residues. Germline loops: CDR1 MGHDK, CDR2 SYGVNS. The germline V and J ends were trimmed by 5 bases and 7 bases, with 11 bases remaining between them. Looking up the rest from reference TRBV25-1 and TRBJ2-2 gives the full variable domain: EADIYQTPRYLVIGTGKKITLECSQTMGHDKMYWYQQDPGMELHLIHYSYGVNSTEKGDLSSESTVSRIRTEHFPLTLESARPSHTSQYLCASSSSLFGELFFGEGSRLTVL.

CDR3 region: CASSLDGITYEQYF. Written as DNA, the CDR3 is TGTGCCAGCAGCTTAGACGGGATAACCTACGAGCAGTACTTC. The V gene is TRBV11-2, the J gene TRBJ2-7, with TRBD2 as a possible D gene (5 bases). The CDR3 has 14 amino acids. Trimming removed 0 bases at V and 2 bases at J, with 8 bases between. In germline, CDR1 is SGHAT, CDR2 FQNNGV. The whole variable domain, filled in from reference TRBV11-2 and TRBJ2-7, reads EAGVAQSPRYKIIEKRQSVAFWCNPISGHATLYWYQQILGQGPKLLIQFQNNGVVDDSQLPKDRFSAERLKGVDSTLKIQPAKLEDSAVYLCASSLDGITYEQYFGPGTRLTVT.

This chain joins TRBV9 and TRBJ1-6; a weak D match, TRBD1 (6 bases). CDR1 is SGDLS and CDR2 is YYNGEE in the germline V gene. CDR3 length: 16 amino acids. V dropped 4 bases and J dropped 7 bases, with 18 bases sitting between them. CDR3 bases: TGTGCCAGCAGCCGGACAACCTCGGACAGAAATTCACCCCTCCACTTT. This sequence encodes CASSRTTSDRNSPLHF.

This rearrangement joins TRBV5-1 to TRBJ2-6; 8 bases fit TRBD1. Germline CDR1 reads SGHRS; CDR2 reads YFSETQ. The CDR3 consists of 17 residues. V gave up 1 base and J gave up 1 base; unmatched junction bases: 4. The CDR3 region is CASSLLGQGSGANVLTF. The CDR3 DNA sequence: TGCGCCAGCAGCTTGTTAGGACAGGGTTCTGGGGCCAACGTCCTGACTTTC.

In this sample, this clone turned up once. The rearrangement links TRBV28 to TRBJ1-2; D not resolved. CDR1 is MDHEN and CDR2 is SYDVKM in the germline V gene. Trimming stripped 2 bases from V and 4 bases from J, with 11 bases between. The CDR3 length is 14 residues. The CDR3 is CASSLIPGGYGYTF. The CDR3 bases are TGTGCCAGCAGTTTAATTCCAGGTGGCTATGGCTACACCTTC.

CDR3 nucleotides: TGTGCCAGCAGTGTGGGACAGGGGAACGAAAAACTGTTTTTT. It codes for CASSVGQGNEKLFF. This chain joins TRBV6-1 and TRBJ1-4, with 10 positions matching TRBD1. This CDR3 comprises 14 residues. CDR1 is MNHNS, CDR2 SASEGT, per germline. With V trimmed by 4 bases and J by 8 bases, 4 bases remained unmatched.

The gene calls are TRBV19 and TRBJ1-1, with 11 bases fitting TRBD1. The CDR3 runs 14 residues. Germline lookup yields CDR1 LNHDA and CDR2 SQIVND (reference sequence). Trimming removed 4 bases from V and 5 bases from J; junction bases left unmatched: 3. CDR3 loop: CASSSGTGGTEAFF. The CDR3 DNA sequence: TGTGCCAGTAGTAGCGGGACAGGGGGTACTGAAGCTTTCTTT.

This clone was counted a single time. The chain has TRBV30 and TRBJ2-1; no firm D call. The CDR3 has 13 residues. Germline CDR1 is GTSNPN and CDR2 is SVGIG (reference sequence). Trimming pared 0 bases from V and 8 bases from J, leaving 11 bases between. The CDR3 coding sequence is TGTGCCTGGAGTGTACTGCCTATCGATGAGCAGTTCTTC. Amino acids: CAWSVLPIDEQFF. The full variable domain, with the rest looked up from reference TRBV30 and TRBJ2-1, is SQTIHQWPATLVQPVGSPLSLECTVEGTSNPNLYWYRQAAGRGLQLLFYSVGIGQISSEVPQNLSASRPQDRQFILSSKKLLLSDSGFYLCAWSVLPIDEQFFGPGTRLTVL.

This chain joins TRBV13 and TRBJ1-1, with 7 bases aligning to TRBD1. Germline assignment: CDR1 PRHDT and CDR2 FYEKMQ (reference sequence). The CDR3 extends over 15 amino acids. With V trimmed by 5 bases and J by 1 base, 7 bases remained unmatched. CDR3 DNA: TGTGCCAGCAGCCTCCCTACAGGGGCGAACACTGAAGCTTTCTTT. Encoded protein: CASSLPTGANTEAFF.

J is TRBJ2-2 and V is TRBV4-1, with D possibly being TRBD2 (6 bases). In germline, CDR1 is MGHRA, CDR2 YSYEKL. V was trimmed by 3 bases and J by 2 bases, leaving 16 bases between them. CDR3 length: 17 amino acids. The CDR3 DNA reads TGCGCCAGCAGCCATCCCTCCGCGGGACCTAACACCGGGGAGCTGTTTTTT. It yields the protein CASSHPSAGPNTGELFF.

The chain is built from TRBV10-1 and TRBJ2-3; D ambiguous. This CDR3 has 13 residues. Trimming left V 4 bases short and J 2 bases short, with 7 bases between. Germline CDR1 reads WNHNN; CDR2 reads SYGVQD (reference sequence). CDR3 sequence reads: CASSALNTDTQYF. CDR3 DNA: TGCGCCAGCAGTGCACTAAACACAGATACGCAGTATTTT.

V is TRBV29-1 and J is TRBJ2-3, with D tentatively TRBD2 (6 bases). The germline V and J ends were trimmed by 4 bases and 0 bases, with 11 bases remaining between them. CDR3 size: 14 residues. Germline V gene sequence: CDR1 SQVTM, CDR2 ANQGSEA. For the CDR3, the DNA is TGCAGCGTTGTAGGCGGGGATAGCACAGATACGCAGTATTTT. This encodes CSVVGGDSTDTQYF.

The chain employs TRBV7-9 and TRBJ2-7, with D possibly matching TRBD1 (5 bases). This CDR3 contains 13 residues. V was trimmed by 1 base and J by 5 bases, leaving 9 bases between them. The germline CDR1 and CDR2 sequences are SEHNR and FQNEAQ (reference sequence). CDR3 loop: CASSLGGLNEQYF. For the CDR3, the DNA is TGTGCCAGCAGCTTAGGGGGCCTAAACGAGCAGTACTTC.

This clone was seen a single time. The chain carries TRBV2 and TRBJ1-1; possible D gene TRBD1, 6 bases. Per the germline V gene, CDR1 is SNHLY and CDR2 is FYNNEI. CDR3 size: 14 residues. Trimming removed 0 bases at V and 4 bases at J, with 9 bases between. The CDR3: CASSEAPGATEAFF. CDR3 nucleotide sequence: TGTGCCAGCAGTGAAGCTCCAGGGGCCACTGAAGCTTTCTTT.

The rearrangement uses TRBV5-1 and TRBJ2-6; TRBD1 matches 10 bases. This CDR3 has 18 amino acids. V dropped 4 bases and J dropped 0; count of bases not matched to a gene: 7. CDR1 and CDR2 (germline): SGHRS, YFSETQ. The CDR3 protein is CASSPRDRGDSGANVLTF. The CDR3, as DNA: TGCGCCAGCAGCCCCCGGGACAGGGGTGACTCTGGGGCCAACGTCCTGACTTTC.

The chain is built from TRBV10-2 and TRBJ1-6; TRBD1 agrees at 8 bases. CDR1 and CDR2 (germline): WSHSY, SAAADI. Trimming took 8 bases from V and 12 from J; bases not matched to a gene: 9. This CDR3 has 13 residues. The CDR3 sequence is CASGGRGQGPLHF. DNA for the CDR3: TGCGCCAGCGGGGGCAGGGGGCAGGGACCCCTCCACTTT.

The chain is built from TRBV19 and TRBJ2-7; 8 bases fit TRBD1. Germline V lookup: CDR1 LNHDA, CDR2 SQIVND (reference sequence). Trimming took 6 bases from V and 4 from J; bases not matched to a gene: 11. This CDR3 spans 15 amino acids. The CDR3 protein is CASRSGQGSVYEQYF. DNA of the CDR3: TGTGCCAGTAGATCCGGACAGGGAAGCGTATACGAGCAGTACTTC.

CDR3 sequence reads: CASSAGGVGETQYF. The CDR3 DNA follows: TGTGCCAGCAGTGCAGGGGGGGTAGGAGAGACCCAGTACTTC. V and J are TRBV25-1 and TRBJ2-5; D possibly uses TRBD1 or TRBD2 (7 bases each). The germline V gene has CDR1 MGHDK and CDR2 SYGVNS. The V end was cut by 4 bases, the J end by 4 bases, with 13 bases between. The CDR3 runs to 14 residues.